A single sample is the source of the 16 T cell receptor beta chains below, sequenced in a study of shared clonotypes between healthy human individuals. Here immunoSEQ multiplex PCR was the method, and the copy in TCRdb shows in-frame clones only, minus some. In the table there are hundreds of thousands of clones, about 82% of which are singletons. Material: PBMCs. These TCRs come from a woman aged 40 to 49 in good health. Some clones in this sample may be carry-over from other donors' samples.

This clone has just one count. The chain carries TRBV7-9 and TRBJ2-7, with D tentatively TRBD2 (6 bases). The germline V gene encodes CDR1 SEHNR and CDR2 FQNEAQ (reference sequence). V lost 3 bases and J 5 bases, leaving 17 bases between the germline ends. The CDR3 is 15 amino acids. CDR3 sequence reads: CASSLPPSGGNEQYF. The CDR3, as DNA: TGTGCCAGCAGCTTGCCGCCTTCGGGCGGGAACGAGCAGTACTTC.

The chain joins TRBV2 to TRBJ2-5, with D unclear. CDR1 SNHLY and CDR2 FYNNEI come from the germline V gene. V gave up 7 bases and J gave up 4 bases, with 13 bases separating them. CDR3 length: 13 amino acids. The CDR3, as DNA: TGTGCCAGCATCCGGACCGCCGCAGAGACCCAGTACTTC. Translating gives CASIRTAAETQYF.

Details on this clone: A much larger clone differs from this one at a single base, so this may be a read error. This chain connects TRBV30 to TRBJ2-5; no firm D call. Germline V gene sequence: CDR1 GTSNPN, CDR2 SVGIG (reference sequence). The CDR3 runs to 16 residues. The CDR3 region is CAWSLARVKLGEIQYF. In DNA, the CDR3 is TGTGCCTGGAGCCTCGCCCGGGTTAAGTTAGGAGAGATCCAGTACTTC.

The rearrangement joins TRBV5-1 to TRBJ2-7, with 13 bases identical to TRBD2. J gave up 4 bases and V 4 bases, and 8 bases lay outside the gene matches. Germline V CDR1 and CDR2: SGHRS, YFSETQ. This CDR3 is 16 amino acids long. As DNA, the CDR3 is TGCGCCAGCAGCACCGGGACTAGCGGGAATAATTACGAGCAGTACTTC. This sequence encodes CASSTGTSGNNYEQYF.

The chain has TRBV4-2 and TRBJ2-2, with a weak D call TRBD1 (5 bases). Trimming stripped 1 base from V and 2 bases from J, with 8 bases between. Germline values: CDR1 LGHNA, CDR2 YNFKEQ. CDR3 length: 15 amino acids. CDR3: CASSQARGNTGELFF. CDR3 sequence (DNA): TGTGCCAGCAGCCAAGCTAGGGGAAACACCGGGGAGCTGTTTTTT.

The rearrangement uses TRBV10-3 and TRBJ2-7; 9 nucleotides align to TRBD2. Germline CDR1 and CDR2: ENHRY and SYGVKD. This CDR3 comprises 14 residues. The J segment lost 4 bases and the V segment lost 5 bases, leaving 6 bases of the junction unmatched. CDR3 loop: CAISPSGIGYEQYF. The CDR3 nucleotides are TGTGCCATCAGTCCTAGCGGGATTGGGTACGAGCAGTACTTC.

This clone was seen a single time. The DNA for the CDR3 is TGTGCCAGTAGTCGGGACAGGACACGATATAGCAATCAGCCCCAGCATTTT. Residues: CASSRDRTRYSNQPQHF. The chain recombines TRBV19 with TRBJ1-5, with 8 bases that match TRBD1. The ends lost 5 bases at V and 0 bases at J; junction bases unmatched: 9. Germline CDR1 is LNHDA and CDR2 is SQIVND (reference sequence). The CDR3 totals 17 residues.

V usage is TRBV6-4 and J usage is TRBJ2-3; 10 positions match TRBD2. Germline-derived CDR1 and CDR2 are MRHNA and SNTAGT. Germline trimming cut 4 bases from V and 4 bases from J; bases unmatched to any gene: 8. CDR3 length equals 16 residues. CDR3 in amino acids: CASSAEREGAPDTQYF. In DNA, the CDR3 is TGTGCCAGCAGTGCCGAGCGGGAGGGTGCCCCAGATACGCAGTATTTT.

This clone was observed a few times. The sample has other DNA sequences that encode this CDR3 too. The V call is TRBV5-1, the J call TRBJ1-1; no clear D. V was pared by 4 bases and J by 1 base, with 8 bases between. Germline-derived CDR1 and CDR2 are SGHRS and YFSETQ. The CDR3 totals 13 residues. For the CDR3, the DNA is TGCGCCAGCAGCCCCGGACCGAACACTGAAGCTTTCTTT. Amino acids: CASSPGPNTEAFF. Drawing the rest from reference TRBV5-1 and TRBJ1-1, the complete variable domain is KAGVTQTPRYLIKTRGQQVTLSCSPISGHRSVSWYQQTPGQGLQFLFEYFSETQRNKGNFPGRFSGRQFSNSRSEMNVSTLELGDSALYLCASSPGPNTEAFFGQGTRLTVV.

The chain uses TRBV2 and TRBJ2-3; maybe TRBD1 (5 bases). Per germline, CDR1 SNHLY and CDR2 FYNNEI. The CDR3 spans 12 residues. The germline V and J ends were trimmed by 6 bases and 6 bases, with 10 bases remaining between them. The DNA of the CDR3 is TGTGCCAGCAGAGGGGCCGAGGATACGCAGTATTTT. Translating gives CASRGAEDTQYF.

The genes are TRBV11-2 and TRBJ2-1; TRBD1 matches 9 bases. Germline V gives CDR1 SGHAT, CDR2 FQNNGV. There are 15 residues in the CDR3. Trimming took 3 bases from V and 0 from J; bases not matched to a gene: 0. CDR3 sequence: CASSLGQGSYNEQFF. The DNA of the CDR3 is TGTGCCAGCAGCTTGGGACAGGGCTCCTACAATGAGCAGTTCTTC.

The J gene is TRBJ2-4, the V gene TRBV30; D is unresolved. Germline CDR1 reads GTSNPN; CDR2 reads SVGIG (reference sequence). The CDR3 consists of 12 residues. Trimming removed 4 bases at V and 3 bases at J, with 7 bases between. Here the CDR3 DNA reads TGTGCCTGGACCGCGGTCAAAAACATTCAGTACTTC. Residues: CAWTAVKNIQYF.

This clone showed up just once. V gene TRBV18 combines with J gene TRBJ2-7; weak D call: TRBD2 (6 bases). The germline V and J ends were trimmed by 3 bases and 4 bases, with 16 bases remaining between them. The V gene's germline CDR1 is KGHSH and CDR2 LQKENI. The CDR3 totals 15 residues. CDR3 nucleotide sequence: TGTGCCAGCTCACCGGGGACGGAGGCGGGGTACGAGCAGTACTTC. It codes for CASSPGTEAGYEQYF.

The table lists this clone with a few counts. J is TRBJ2-7 and V is TRBV6-1, with 9 bases aligning to TRBD1. This CDR3 contains 14 residues. Per germline, CDR1 MNHNS and CDR2 SASEGT. V was clipped by 9 bases and J by 5 bases; unmatched bases: 11. CDR3 sequence reads: CASTRNRGPNEQYF. The CDR3 region has the DNA TGTGCCAGTACCAGGAACAGGGGGCCTAACGAGCAGTACTTC.

The chain couples TRBV28 to TRBJ2-7, with unresolved D. This CDR3 comprises 15 residues. Deletions cut 6 bases from V and 1 base from J, with 16 bases between. Germline V gives CDR1 MDHEN, CDR2 SYDVKM. The chain's CDR3 is CASSPPRIWSYEQYF. The CDR3 DNA is TGTGCCAGCAGCCCCCCCAGGATTTGGTCCTACGAGCAGTACTTC.

J is TRBJ1-4 and V is TRBV4-1; D remains ambiguous. V was shortened by 4 bases and J by 8 bases, with 11 bases between the two germline ends. The CDR3 contains 13 residues. The germline gives CDR1 MGHRA, CDR2 YSYEKL. The CDR3 DNA sequence: TGCGCCAGCAGCCGGAATCCGGTGGAAAAACTGTTTTTT. It yields the protein CASSRNPVEKLFF.